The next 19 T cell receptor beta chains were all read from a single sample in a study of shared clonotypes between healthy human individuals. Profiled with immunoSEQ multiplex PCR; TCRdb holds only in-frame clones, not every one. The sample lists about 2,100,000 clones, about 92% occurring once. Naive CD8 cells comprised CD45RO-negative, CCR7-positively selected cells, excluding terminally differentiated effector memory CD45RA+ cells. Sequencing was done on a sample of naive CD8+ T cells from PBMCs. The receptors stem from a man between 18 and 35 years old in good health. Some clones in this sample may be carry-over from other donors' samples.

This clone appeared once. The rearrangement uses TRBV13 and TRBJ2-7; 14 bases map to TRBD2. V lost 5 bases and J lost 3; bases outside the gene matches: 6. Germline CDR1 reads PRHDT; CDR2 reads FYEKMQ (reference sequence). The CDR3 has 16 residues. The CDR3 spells CASSPFGTSGSYEQYF. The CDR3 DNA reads TGTGCCAGCAGCCCTTTCGGGACTAGCGGGAGCTACGAGCAGTACTTC. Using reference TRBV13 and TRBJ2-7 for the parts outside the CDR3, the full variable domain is AAGVIQSPRHLIKEKRETATLKCYPIPRHDTVYWYQQGPGQDPQFLISFYEKMQSDKGSIPDRFSAQQFSDYHSELNMSSLELGDSALYFCASSPFGTSGSYEQYFGPGTRLTVT.

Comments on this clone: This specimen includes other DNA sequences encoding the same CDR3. The CDR3 nucleotides read TGCAGCGTTCTAGCGGGAGGCCCCTCCTACGAGCAGTACTTC. This sequence encodes CSVLAGGPSYEQYF. V is TRBV29-1 and J is TRBJ2-7; TRBD2 aligns across 11 bases. The CDR3 loop spans 14 amino acids. With V trimmed by 5 bases and J by 0 bases, 3 bases remained unmatched. Germline V lookup: CDR1 SQVTM, CDR2 ANQGSEA.

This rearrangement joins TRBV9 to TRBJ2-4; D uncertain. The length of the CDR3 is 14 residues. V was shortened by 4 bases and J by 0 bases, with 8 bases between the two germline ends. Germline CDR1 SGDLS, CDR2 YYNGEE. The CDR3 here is CASSRGIAKNIQYF. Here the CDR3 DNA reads TGTGCCAGCAGCCGTGGTATAGCCAAAAACATTCAGTACTTC.

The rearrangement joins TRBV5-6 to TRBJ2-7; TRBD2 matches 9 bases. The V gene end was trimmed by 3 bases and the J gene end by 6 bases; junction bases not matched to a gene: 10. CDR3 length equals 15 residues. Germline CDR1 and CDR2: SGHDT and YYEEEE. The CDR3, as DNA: TGTGCCAGCAGCTACGGACTGGGACTAGCTCGCGAGCAGTACTTC. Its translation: CASSYGLGLAREQYF.

CDR3 nucleotides: TGTGCCAGCAGCGCGCCCCCGGGACTAGCGGGGCTGTGGGGAGAGACCCAGTACTTC. Its protein product is CASSAPPGLAGLWGETQYF. The chain uses TRBV9 and TRBJ2-5, with TRBD2 identical over 13 bases. The CDR3 contains 19 residues. Trimming cost V 3 bases and J 4 bases; bases outside gene matches: 15. Germline CDR1 is SGDLS and CDR2 is YYNGEE.

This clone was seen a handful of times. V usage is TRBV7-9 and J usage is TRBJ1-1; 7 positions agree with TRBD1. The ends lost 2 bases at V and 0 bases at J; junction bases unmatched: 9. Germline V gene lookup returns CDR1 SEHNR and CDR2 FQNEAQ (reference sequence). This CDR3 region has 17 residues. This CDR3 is CASSLPIRDRLNTEAFF. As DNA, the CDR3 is TGTGCCAGCAGCTTACCTATTCGGGACAGATTGAACACTGAAGCTTTCTTT.

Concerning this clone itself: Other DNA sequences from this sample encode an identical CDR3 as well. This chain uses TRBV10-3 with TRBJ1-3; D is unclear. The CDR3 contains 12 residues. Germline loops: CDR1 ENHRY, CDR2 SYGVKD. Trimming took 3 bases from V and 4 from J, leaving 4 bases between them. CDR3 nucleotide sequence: TGTGCCATCAGTGACCCGGGAAACACCATATATTTT. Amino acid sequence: CAISDPGNTIYF.

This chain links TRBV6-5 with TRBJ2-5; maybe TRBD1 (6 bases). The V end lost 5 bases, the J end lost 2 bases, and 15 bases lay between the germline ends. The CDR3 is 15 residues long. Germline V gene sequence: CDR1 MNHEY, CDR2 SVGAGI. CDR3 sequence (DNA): TGTGCCAGCAGTCCCCGTGGACAGCCTCAAGAGACCCAGTACTTC. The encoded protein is CASSPRGQPQETQYF.

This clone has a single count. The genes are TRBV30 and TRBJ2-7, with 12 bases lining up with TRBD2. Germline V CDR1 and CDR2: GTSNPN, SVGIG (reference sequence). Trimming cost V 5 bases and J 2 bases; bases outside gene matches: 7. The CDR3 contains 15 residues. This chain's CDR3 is CAWGTSGRYPYEQYF. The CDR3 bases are TGTGCCTGGGGAACTAGCGGGAGGTACCCCTACGAGCAGTACTTC.

The chain's CDR3 is CASSLRRGNTGELFF. In DNA form, the CDR3 reads TGTGCCAGCAGCTTAAGGAGGGGCAACACCGGGGAGCTGTTTTTT. The V call is TRBV7-9, the J call TRBJ2-2; D perhaps matches TRBD2 (6 bases). Per germline, CDR1 SEHNR and CDR2 FQNEAQ (reference sequence). V lost 2 bases, J lost 2 bases, and 9 bases lay in between. The CDR3 loop spans 15 amino acids.

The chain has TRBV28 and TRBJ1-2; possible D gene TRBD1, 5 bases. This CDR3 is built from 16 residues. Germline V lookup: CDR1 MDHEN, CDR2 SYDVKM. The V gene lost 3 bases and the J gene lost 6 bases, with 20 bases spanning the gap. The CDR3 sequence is CASSFLRDRDSNGYTF. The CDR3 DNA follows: TGTGCCAGCAGTTTTTTGAGGGACCGGGATTCTAATGGCTACACCTTC.

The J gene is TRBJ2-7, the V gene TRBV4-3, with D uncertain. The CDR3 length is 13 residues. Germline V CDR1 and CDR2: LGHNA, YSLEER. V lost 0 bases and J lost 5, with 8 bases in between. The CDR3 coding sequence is TGCGCCAGCAGCCAAGATTGGATGGACGAGCAGTACTTC. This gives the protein CASSQDWMDEQYF.

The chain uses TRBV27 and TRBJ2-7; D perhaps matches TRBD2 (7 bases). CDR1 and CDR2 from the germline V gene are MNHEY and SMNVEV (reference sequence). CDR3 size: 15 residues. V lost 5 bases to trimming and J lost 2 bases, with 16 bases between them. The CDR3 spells CASSPVAGAPYEQYF. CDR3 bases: TGTGCCAGCAGTCCGGTGGCGGGGGCCCCCTACGAGCAGTACTTC.

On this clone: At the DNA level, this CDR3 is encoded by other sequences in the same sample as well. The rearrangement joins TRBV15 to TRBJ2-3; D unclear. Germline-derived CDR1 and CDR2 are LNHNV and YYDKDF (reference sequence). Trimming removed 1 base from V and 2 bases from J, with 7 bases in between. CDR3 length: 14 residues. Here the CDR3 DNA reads TGTGCCACCAGCAGAGGAGGCCCCACAGATACGCAGTATTTT. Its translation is CATSRGGPTDTQYF.

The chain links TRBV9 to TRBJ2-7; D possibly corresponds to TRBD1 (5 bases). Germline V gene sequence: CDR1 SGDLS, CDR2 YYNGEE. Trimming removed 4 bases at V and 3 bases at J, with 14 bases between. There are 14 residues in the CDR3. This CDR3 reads CASSTGTGHYEQYF. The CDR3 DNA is TGTGCCAGCAGCACTGGAACAGGACACTACGAGCAGTACTTC.

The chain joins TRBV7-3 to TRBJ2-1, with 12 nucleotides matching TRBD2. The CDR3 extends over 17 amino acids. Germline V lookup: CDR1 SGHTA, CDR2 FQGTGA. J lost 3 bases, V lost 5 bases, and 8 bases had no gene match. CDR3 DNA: TGTGCCAGCAGCCCCCGGACTAGCGGGATTGTCTACAATGAGCAGTTCTTC. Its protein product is CASSPRTSGIVYNEQFF.

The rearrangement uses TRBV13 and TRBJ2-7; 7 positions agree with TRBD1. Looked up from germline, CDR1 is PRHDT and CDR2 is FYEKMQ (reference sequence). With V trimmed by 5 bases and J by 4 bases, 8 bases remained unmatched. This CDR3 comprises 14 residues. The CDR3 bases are TGTGCCAGCAGCAAGGGACAGAGTATATACGAGCAGTACTTC. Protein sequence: CASSKGQSIYEQYF.

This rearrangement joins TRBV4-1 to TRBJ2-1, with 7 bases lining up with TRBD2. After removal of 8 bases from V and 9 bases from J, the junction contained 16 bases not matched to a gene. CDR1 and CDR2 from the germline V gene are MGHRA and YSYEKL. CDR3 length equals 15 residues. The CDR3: CASRPGLAVNREQFF. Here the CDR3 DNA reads TGCGCCAGCCGGCCCGGGCTAGCGGTAAACCGTGAGCAGTTCTTC.

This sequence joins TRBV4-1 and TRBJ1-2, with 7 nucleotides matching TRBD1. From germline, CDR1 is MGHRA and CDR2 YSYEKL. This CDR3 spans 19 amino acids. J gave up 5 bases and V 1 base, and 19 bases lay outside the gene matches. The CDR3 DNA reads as TGCGCCAGCAGCCAAGTTGCGGGACAGATCACCGAGCGTGGTTATGGCTACACCTTC. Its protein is CASSQVAGQITERGYGYTF.